The 19 T cell receptor beta chains below were found in one sample sequenced in a study of cytomegalovirus exposure and HLA in healthy donors. Sequencing was performed with immunoSEQ multiplex PCR; in TCRdb, only in-frame clones are kept and a portion is missing. Here the sample spans 150,000 to 200,000 clones, about 90% being singletons. Input material: PBMCs. The receptors stem from a man younger than 35 in good health and CMV-seropositive.

The rearrangement links TRBV5-4 to TRBJ2-2; TRBD2 is a possible D gene (5 bases). V shed 0 bases and J shed 4 bases, with 10 bases lying between them. CDR1 SGHNT and CDR2 YYREEE come from the germline V gene (reference sequence). The CDR3 length is 15 residues. Written as DNA, the CDR3 is TGTGCCAGCAGCTTGGGAGGGTTTGGCACCGGGGAGCTGTTTTTT. Translating gives CASSLGGFGTGELFF.

This chain joins TRBV2 and TRBJ2-1; D not certain. V dropped 6 bases and J dropped 4 bases, with 10 bases sitting between them. The CDR3 is 13 amino acids. From germline, CDR1 is SNHLY and CDR2 FYNNEI. DNA for the CDR3: TGTGCCAGCAGCGTGTATTTATACAATGAGCAGTTCTTC. Its protein is CASSVYLYNEQFF.

The chain employs TRBV19 and TRBJ1-5; TRBD1 is a possible D gene (5 bases). V gave up 8 bases and J gave up 5 bases, with 13 bases separating them. CDR1 is LNHDA and CDR2 is SQIVND in the germline V gene (reference sequence). This CDR3 is 13 amino acids long. The CDR3 reads CASQSTAYQPQHF. Here the CDR3 DNA reads TGTGCCAGTCAATCGACAGCTTATCAGCCCCAGCATTTT.

The V gene is TRBV19, the J gene TRBJ2-5, with TRBD1 identical over 7 bases. There are 15 residues in the CDR3. Looked up from germline, CDR1 is LNHDA and CDR2 is SQIVND (reference sequence). Trimming removed 5 bases from V and 4 bases from J; junction bases left unmatched: 10. This CDR3 reads CASSPRDRDAETQYF. DNA of the CDR3: TGTGCCAGTAGTCCCCGGGACAGAGATGCAGAGACCCAGTACTTC. The variable domain in full, completed from reference TRBV19 and TRBJ2-5, reads DGGITQSPKYLFRKEGQNVTLSCEQNLNHDAMYWYRQDPGQGLRLIYYSQIVNDFQKGDIAEGYSVSREKKESFPLTVTSAQKNPTAFYLCASSPRDRDAETQYFGPGTRLLVL.

The V call is TRBV18, the J call TRBJ2-1, with 10 bases fitting TRBD2. Trimming at V came to 8 bases and at J to 7 bases, leaving 11 bases not matched to a gene. Looked up from germline, CDR1 is KGHSH and CDR2 is LQKENI. The CDR3 extends over 15 amino acids. The CDR3 reads CASTRTSGFENEQFF. DNA of the CDR3: TGTGCCAGCACTCGGACTAGCGGTTTTGAGAATGAGCAGTTCTTC.

The chain employs TRBV9 and TRBJ2-5, with 10 bases that match TRBD1. The CDR3 extends over 16 amino acids. Per germline, CDR1 SGDLS and CDR2 YYNGEE. V shed 0 bases and J 2 bases; nucleotides not matched to a gene: 4. The CDR3 spells CASSVEDRGGQETQYF. The DNA of the CDR3 is TGTGCCAGCAGCGTAGAGGACAGGGGGGGGCAAGAGACCCAGTACTTC.

The chain combines TRBV2 with TRBJ2-1, with 8 bases matching TRBD1. J was trimmed by 6 bases and V by 7 bases; bases with no gene match: 14. This CDR3 has 16 residues. Germline V gene lookup returns CDR1 SNHLY and CDR2 FYNNEI. The CDR3 is CASTERPGGLINEQFF. The CDR3 DNA follows: TGTGCCAGCACCGAACGGCCAGGGGGCTTAATCAATGAGCAGTTCTTC.

V usage is TRBV7-3 and J usage is TRBJ2-2; D call uncertain. The V gene's germline CDR1 is SGHTA and CDR2 FQGTGA. The CDR3 length is 12 residues. With 4 bases removed from V and 4 bases from J, the gap between germline ends came to 4 bases. CDR3 DNA sequence: TGTGCCAGCAGCTCCGTCACCGGGGAGCTGTTTTTT. Its translation is CASSSVTGELFF.

The chain links TRBV4-2 to TRBJ2-7, with 7 bases that match TRBD1. The V gene's germline CDR1 is LGHNA and CDR2 YNFKEQ. This CDR3 spans 15 amino acids. Trimming removed 3 bases from V and 0 bases from J; junction bases left unmatched: 5. Here the CDR3 DNA reads TGTGCCAGCAGCCAGAGACAGGGATCCTCCTACGAGCAGTACTTC. It codes for CASSQRQGSSYEQYF.

This sequence joins TRBV6-5 and TRBJ1-2, with TRBD1 matching 8 bases. CDR1 and CDR2 from the germline V gene are MNHEY and SVGAGI. CDR3 length equals 15 residues. With V trimmed by 6 bases and J by 8 bases, 14 bases remained unmatched. The CDR3 nucleotides read TGTGCCAGCAGATCGACAGGGGAAGGGAATAAGGGCTACACCTTC. This codes for CASRSTGEGNKGYTF.

The V and J genes are TRBV28 and TRBJ1-5, with 8 bases identical to TRBD1. Losses at the gene ends were 7 bases for V and 4 bases for J; bases not matched to a gene: 3. Germline V gives CDR1 MDHEN, CDR2 SYDVKM. The CDR3 spans 13 residues. In DNA, the CDR3 is TGTGCCAGCAATCGACAGGGGAATCAGCCCCAGCATTTT. Translated, it gives CASNRQGNQPQHF. Based on the CDR3 plus reference TRBV28 and TRBJ1-5, the full variable domain is DVKVTQSSRYLVKRTGEKVFLECVQDMDHENMFWYRQDPGLGLRLIYFSYDVKMKEKGDIPEGYSVSREKKERFSLILESASTNQTSMYLCASNRQGNQPQHFGDGTRLSIL.

The V call is TRBV4-1, the J call TRBJ2-7; the D gene is possibly TRBD1 (6 bases). Germline V gives CDR1 MGHRA, CDR2 YSYEKL. The CDR3 has 17 amino acids. The V gene lost 0 bases and the J gene lost 4 bases, with 19 bases spanning the gap. Here the CDR3 reads CASSQELWAGVSYEQYF. The DNA of the CDR3 is TGCGCCAGCAGCCAAGAGTTATGGGCAGGGGTTTCTTACGAGCAGTACTTC.

CDR3 sequence: CASSKALTGHSRYGYTF. CDR3 nucleotides: TGTGCCAGCAGCAAAGCCTTGACAGGCCACAGCCGTTATGGCTACACCTTC. The V gene is TRBV21-1, the J gene TRBJ1-2; TRBD1 reflects the table's D call only, with no check against the DNA. TRBV21-1 is labeled a pseudogene. The length of the CDR3 is 17 residues.

This chain links TRBV27 with TRBJ2-5; 8 bases are a match to TRBD2. Germline V gene sequence: CDR1 MNHEY, CDR2 SMNVEV (reference sequence). J gave up 4 bases and V 3 bases, and 1 base lay outside the gene matches. The CDR3 has 13 amino acids. The CDR3 DNA sequence: TGTGCCAGCAGTTTCACTAGCGGAGAGACCCAGTACTTC. Translated: CASSFTSGETQYF.

There are a few counts of this clone. V is TRBV28 and J is TRBJ2-1; possible D gene TRBD2, 6 bases. There are 15 residues in the CDR3. Germline CDR1 and CDR2: MDHEN and SYDVKM. V was trimmed by 1 base and J by 5 bases, leaving 12 bases between them. The CDR3 DNA follows: TGTGCCAGCAGTTTATTGGGACTTAAAAACAATGAGCAGTTCTTC. It encodes CASSLLGLKNNEQFF.

The chain joins TRBV5-1 to TRBJ2-7; 12 nucleotides line up with TRBD2. The trim removed 4 bases at V and 6 bases at J, leaving 5 bases unmatched. This CDR3 spans 14 amino acids. Germline V gene lookup returns CDR1 SGHRS and CDR2 YFSETQ. This chain's CDR3 is CASSETSGRSEQYF. Written as DNA, the CDR3 is TGCGCCAGCAGCGAGACTAGCGGGAGAAGCGAGCAGTACTTC.

The count of this clone is one. The genes are TRBV27 and TRBJ2-1, with 7 nucleotides matching TRBD1. CDR3 length: 16 residues. Losses at the gene ends were 7 bases for V and 0 bases for J; bases not matched to a gene: 9. Germline V gives CDR1 MNHEY, CDR2 SMNVEV (reference sequence). The CDR3 here is CASTLRGLTSYNEQFF. The CDR3 DNA reads TGTGCCAGCACCCTTAGGGGGCTAACCTCCTACAATGAGCAGTTCTTC.

The chain carries TRBV5-1 and TRBJ2-1; a weak D match, TRBD2 (5 bases). The V end was cut by 4 bases, the J end by 0 bases, with 11 bases between. Germline CDR1 is SGHRS and CDR2 is YFSETQ. The CDR3 spans 15 residues. CDR3 loop: CASSRDSDSYNEQFF. The CDR3 region has the DNA TGCGCCAGCAGCAGGGATAGCGACTCCTACAATGAGCAGTTCTTC.

The chain employs TRBV29-1 and TRBJ2-3, with 9 bases aligning to TRBD1. V lost 6 bases, J lost 2 bases, and 3 bases stayed unmatched. Germline V lookup: CDR1 SQVTM, CDR2 ANQGSEA. The CDR3 totals 13 residues. CDR3 sequence: CSVGQGNTDTQYF. The CDR3 DNA sequence: TGCAGCGTAGGACAGGGGAACACAGATACGCAGTATTTT.